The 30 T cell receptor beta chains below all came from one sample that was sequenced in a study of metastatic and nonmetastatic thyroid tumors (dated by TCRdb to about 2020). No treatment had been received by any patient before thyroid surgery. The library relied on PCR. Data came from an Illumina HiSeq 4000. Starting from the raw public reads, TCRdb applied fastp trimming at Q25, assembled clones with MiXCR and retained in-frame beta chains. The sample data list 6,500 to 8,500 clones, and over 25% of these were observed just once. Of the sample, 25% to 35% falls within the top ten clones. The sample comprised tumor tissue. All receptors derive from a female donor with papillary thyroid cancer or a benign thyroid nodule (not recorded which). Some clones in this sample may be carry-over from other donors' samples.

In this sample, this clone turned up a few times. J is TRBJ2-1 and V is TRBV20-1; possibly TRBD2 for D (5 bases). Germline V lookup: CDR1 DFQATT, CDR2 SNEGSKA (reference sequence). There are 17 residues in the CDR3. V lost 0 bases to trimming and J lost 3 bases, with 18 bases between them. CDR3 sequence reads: CSARDDFGASLYNEQFF. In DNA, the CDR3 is TGCAGTGCTAGAGATGATTTTGGCGCTAGCCTCTACAATGAGCAGTTCTTC.

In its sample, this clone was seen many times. The DNA for the CDR3 is TGTGCCAGCAGCCAAGATGGAACGAGGGGCTACACCTTC. Its protein product is CASSQDGTRGYTF. This chain joins TRBV3-1 and TRBJ1-2; D remains unclear. The CDR3 is 13 residues long. Trimming shortened V by 0 bases and J by 8 bases, and 10 bases separated the two germline ends. The germline V gene encodes CDR1 LGHDT and CDR2 YNNKEL (reference sequence).

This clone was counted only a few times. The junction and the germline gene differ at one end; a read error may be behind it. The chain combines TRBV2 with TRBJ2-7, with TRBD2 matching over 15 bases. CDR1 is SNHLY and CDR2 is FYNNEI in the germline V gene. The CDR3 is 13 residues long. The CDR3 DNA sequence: TGTGCCAGCAGTGAGGGACTAGCGGGAGGTACGAACTTC. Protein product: CASSEGLAGGTNF.

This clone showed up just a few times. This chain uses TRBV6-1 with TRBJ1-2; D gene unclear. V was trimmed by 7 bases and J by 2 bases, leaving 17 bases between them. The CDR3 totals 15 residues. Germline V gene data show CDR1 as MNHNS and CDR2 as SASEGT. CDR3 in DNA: TGTGCCAGCATCCATCAGGAGGGAGGGAACTATGGCTACACCTTC. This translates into CASIHQEGGNYGYTF.

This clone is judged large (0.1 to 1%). The CDR3 protein is CASSSVDGDYQPQHF. The CDR3 bases are TGTGCCAGCAGTTCGGTGGACGGAGATTATCAGCCCCAGCATTTT. The gene calls are TRBV27 and TRBJ1-5, with D uncertain. V gave up 4 bases and J gave up 5 bases, with 15 bases separating them. Germline V gene data show CDR1 as MNHEY and CDR2 as SMNVEV (reference sequence). This CDR3 has 15 residues.

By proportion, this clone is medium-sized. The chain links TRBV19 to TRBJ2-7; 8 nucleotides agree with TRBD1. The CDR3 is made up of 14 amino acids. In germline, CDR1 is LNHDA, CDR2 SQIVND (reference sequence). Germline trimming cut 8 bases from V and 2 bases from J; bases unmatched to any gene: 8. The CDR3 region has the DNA TGTGCCAGTCGCGGGACAGGCTCGACCTACGAGCAGTACTTC. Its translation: CASRGTGSTYEQYF.

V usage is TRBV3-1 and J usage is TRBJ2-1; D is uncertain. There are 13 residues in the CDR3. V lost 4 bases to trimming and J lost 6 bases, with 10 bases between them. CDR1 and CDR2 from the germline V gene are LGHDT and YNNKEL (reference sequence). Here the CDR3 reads CASSPTGRNEQFF. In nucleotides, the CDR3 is TGTGCCAGCAGCCCGACTGGGCGCAATGAGCAGTTCTTC.

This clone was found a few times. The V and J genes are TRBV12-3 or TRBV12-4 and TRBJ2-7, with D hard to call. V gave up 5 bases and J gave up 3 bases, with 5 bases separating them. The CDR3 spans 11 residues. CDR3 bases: TGTGCCAGCAGTCCCAACTACGAGCAGTACTTC. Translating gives CASSPNYEQYF.

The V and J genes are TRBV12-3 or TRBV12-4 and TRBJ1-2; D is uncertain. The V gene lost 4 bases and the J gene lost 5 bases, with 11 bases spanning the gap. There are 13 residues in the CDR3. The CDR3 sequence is CASSYMVVYGYTF. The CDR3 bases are TGTGCCAGCAGTTACATGGTAGTTTATGGCTACACCTTC.

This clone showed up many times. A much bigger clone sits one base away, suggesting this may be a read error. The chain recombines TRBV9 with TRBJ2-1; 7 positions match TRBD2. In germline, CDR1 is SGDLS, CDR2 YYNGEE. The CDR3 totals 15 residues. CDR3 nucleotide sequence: TGTGCCGGCAGCGTAGGAGGGACTAAGCAAGTGGGGCAGTTCTTC. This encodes CAGSVGGTKQVGQFF.

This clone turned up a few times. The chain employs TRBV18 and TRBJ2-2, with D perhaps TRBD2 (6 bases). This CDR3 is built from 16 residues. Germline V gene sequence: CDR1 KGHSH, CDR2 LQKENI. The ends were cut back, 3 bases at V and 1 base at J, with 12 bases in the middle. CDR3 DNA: TGTGCCAGCTCACCGGTTGGCGGGAAGAACACCGGGGAGCTGTTTTTT. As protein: CASSPVGGKNTGELFF.

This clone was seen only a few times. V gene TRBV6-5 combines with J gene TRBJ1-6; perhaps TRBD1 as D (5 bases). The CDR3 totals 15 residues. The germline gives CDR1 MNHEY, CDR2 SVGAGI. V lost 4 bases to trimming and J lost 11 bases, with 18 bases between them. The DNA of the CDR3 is TGTGCCAGCAGTTTGGGGGTTGCCCCTGGGGCACCCCTCCACTTT. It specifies CASSLGVAPGAPLHF.

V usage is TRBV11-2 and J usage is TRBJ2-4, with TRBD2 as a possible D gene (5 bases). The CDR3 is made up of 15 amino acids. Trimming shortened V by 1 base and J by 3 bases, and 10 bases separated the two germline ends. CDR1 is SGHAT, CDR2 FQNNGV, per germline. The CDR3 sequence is CASSLGPSSKNIQYF. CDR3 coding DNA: TGTGCCAGCAGCTTAGGTCCTAGCAGCAAAAACATTCAGTACTTC.

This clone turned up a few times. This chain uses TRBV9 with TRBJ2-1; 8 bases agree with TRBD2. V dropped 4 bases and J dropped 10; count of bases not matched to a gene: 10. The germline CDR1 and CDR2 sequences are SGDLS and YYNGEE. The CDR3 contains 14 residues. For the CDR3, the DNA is TGTGCCAGCAGCCTCCAAGCGGGAGTAAGCGAGCAGTTCTTC. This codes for CASSLQAGVSEQFF.

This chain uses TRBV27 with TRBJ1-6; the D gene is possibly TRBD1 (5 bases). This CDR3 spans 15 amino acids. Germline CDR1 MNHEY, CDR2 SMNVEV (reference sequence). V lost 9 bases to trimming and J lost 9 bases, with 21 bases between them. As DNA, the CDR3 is TGTGCCAGTAGGGGCCCGGGACCGCTTACTTCACCCCTCCACTTT. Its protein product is CASRGPGPLTSPLHF.

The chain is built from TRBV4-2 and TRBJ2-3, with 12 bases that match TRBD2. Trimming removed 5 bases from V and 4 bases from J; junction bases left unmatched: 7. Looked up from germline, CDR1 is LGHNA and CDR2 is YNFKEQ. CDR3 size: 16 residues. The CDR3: CASSRTSGRLSDTQYF. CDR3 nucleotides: TGTGCCAGCAGCAGAACTAGCGGGAGGTTATCAGATACGCAGTATTTT.

CDR3 bases: TGCAGTGCTGGGGACACCCGCTACTATGGCTACACCTTC. Protein sequence: CSAGDTRYYGYTF. The chain joins TRBV20-1 to TRBJ1-2, with D possibly matching TRBD1 (6 bases). The V end lost 5 bases, the J end lost 3 bases, and 13 bases lay between the germline ends. Germline V gene data show CDR1 as DFQATT and CDR2 as SNEGSKA (reference sequence). This CDR3 region has 13 residues.

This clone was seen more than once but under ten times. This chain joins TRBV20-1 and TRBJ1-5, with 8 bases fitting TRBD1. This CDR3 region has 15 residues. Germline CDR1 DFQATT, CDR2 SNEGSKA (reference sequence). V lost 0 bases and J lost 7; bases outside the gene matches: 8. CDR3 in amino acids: CSARDHSGGGQPQHF. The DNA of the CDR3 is TGCAGTGCTAGAGATCATTCAGGGGGCGGCCAGCCCCAGCATTTT.

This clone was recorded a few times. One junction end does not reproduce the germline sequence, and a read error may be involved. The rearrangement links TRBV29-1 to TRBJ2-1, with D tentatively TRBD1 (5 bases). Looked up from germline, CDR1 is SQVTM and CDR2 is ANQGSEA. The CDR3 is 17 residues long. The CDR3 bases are TGCAGCGTCGAAGGCTCTATAGGGGTACGCTCCTACAATGAGCGGTTCTTC. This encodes CSVEGSIGVRSYNERFF.

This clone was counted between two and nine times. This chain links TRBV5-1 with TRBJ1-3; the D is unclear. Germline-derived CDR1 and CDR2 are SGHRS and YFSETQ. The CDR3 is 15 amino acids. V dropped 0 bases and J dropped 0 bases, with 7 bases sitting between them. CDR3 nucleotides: TGCGCCAGCAGCTTGGGGCTTCCCTCTGGAAACACCATATATTTT. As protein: CASSLGLPSGNTIYF. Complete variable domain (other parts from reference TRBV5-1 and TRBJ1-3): KAGVTQTPRYLIKTRGQQVTLSCSPISGHRSVSWYQQTPGQGLQFLFEYFSETQRNKGNFPGRFSGRQFSNSRSEMNVSTLELGDSALYLCASSLGLPSGNTIYFGEGSWLTVV.

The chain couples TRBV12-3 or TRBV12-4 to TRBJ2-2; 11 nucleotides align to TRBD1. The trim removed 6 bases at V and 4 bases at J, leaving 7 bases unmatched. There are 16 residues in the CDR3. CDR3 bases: TGTGCCAGCAGAAAGGGACAGGGGGTGGCCACCGGGGAGCTGTTTTTT. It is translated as CASRKGQGVATGELFF.

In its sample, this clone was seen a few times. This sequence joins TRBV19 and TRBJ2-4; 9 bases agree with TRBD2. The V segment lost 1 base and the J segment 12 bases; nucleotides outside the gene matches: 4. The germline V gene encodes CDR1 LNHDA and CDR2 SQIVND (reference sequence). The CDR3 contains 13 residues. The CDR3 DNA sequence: TGTGCCAGTAGTATAGGCGGGAGGGCTAATCAGTACTTC. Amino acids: CASSIGGRANQYF.

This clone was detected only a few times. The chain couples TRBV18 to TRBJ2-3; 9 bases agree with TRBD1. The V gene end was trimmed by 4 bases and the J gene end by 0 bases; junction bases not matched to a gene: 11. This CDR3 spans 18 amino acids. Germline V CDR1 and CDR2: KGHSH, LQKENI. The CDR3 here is CASSQIGAGTGSTDTQYF. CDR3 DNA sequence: TGTGCCAGCTCACAGATTGGGGCCGGGACAGGGAGCACAGATACGCAGTATTTT.

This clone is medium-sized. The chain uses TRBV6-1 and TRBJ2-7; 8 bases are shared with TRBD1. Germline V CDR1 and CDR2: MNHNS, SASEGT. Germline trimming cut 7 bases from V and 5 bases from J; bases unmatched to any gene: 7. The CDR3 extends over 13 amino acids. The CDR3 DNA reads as TGTGCCAGCACCGGGACAGGTTTGGACGAGCAGTACTTC. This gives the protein CASTGTGLDEQYF.

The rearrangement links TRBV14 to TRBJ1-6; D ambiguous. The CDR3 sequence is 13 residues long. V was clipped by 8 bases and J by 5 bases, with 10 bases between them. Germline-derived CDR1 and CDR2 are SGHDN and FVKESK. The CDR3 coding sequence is TGTGCCAGCTCCAGAGTACATAATTCACCCCTCCACTTT. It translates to CASSRVHNSPLHF. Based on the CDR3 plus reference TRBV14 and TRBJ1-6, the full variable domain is EAGVTQFPSHSVIEKGQTVTLRCDPISGHDNLYWYRRVMGKEIKFLLHFVKESKQDESGMPNNRFLAERTGGTYSTLKVQPAELEDSGVYFCASSRVHNSPLHFGNGTRLTVT.

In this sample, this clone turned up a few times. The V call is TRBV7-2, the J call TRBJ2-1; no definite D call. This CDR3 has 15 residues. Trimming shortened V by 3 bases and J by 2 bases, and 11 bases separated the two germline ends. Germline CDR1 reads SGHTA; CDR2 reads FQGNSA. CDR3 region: CASSFALSTYNEQFF. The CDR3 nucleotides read TGTGCCAGCAGCTTTGCCTTGTCTACCTACAATGAGCAGTTCTTC. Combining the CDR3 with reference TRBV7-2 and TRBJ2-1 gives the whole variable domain GAGVSQSPSNKVTEKGKDVELRCDPISGHTALYWYRQSLGQGLEFLIYFQGNSAPDKSGLPSDRFSAERTGGSVSTLTIQRTQQEDSAVYLCASSFALSTYNEQFFGPGTRLTVL.

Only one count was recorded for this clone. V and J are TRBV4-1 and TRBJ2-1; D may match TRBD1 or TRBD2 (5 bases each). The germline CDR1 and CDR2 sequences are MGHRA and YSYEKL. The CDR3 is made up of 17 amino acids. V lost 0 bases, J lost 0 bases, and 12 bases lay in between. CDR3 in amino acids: CASSQDRDGASYNEQFF. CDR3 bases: TGCGCCAGCAGCCAAGATAGGGACGGGGCCTCCTACAATGAGCAGTTCTTC.

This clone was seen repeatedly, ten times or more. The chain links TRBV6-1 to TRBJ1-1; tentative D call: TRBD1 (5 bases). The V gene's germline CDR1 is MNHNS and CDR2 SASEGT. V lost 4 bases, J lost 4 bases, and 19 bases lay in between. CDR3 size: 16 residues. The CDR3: CASSVSRPGRGTEAFF. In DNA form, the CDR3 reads TGTGCCAGCAGTGTATCACGGCCGGGGAGGGGCACTGAAGCTTTCTTT.

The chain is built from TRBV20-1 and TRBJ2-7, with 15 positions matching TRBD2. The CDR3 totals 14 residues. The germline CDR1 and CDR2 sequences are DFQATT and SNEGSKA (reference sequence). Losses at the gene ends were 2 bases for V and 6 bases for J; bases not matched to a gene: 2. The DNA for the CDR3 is TGCAGTGCTAGACTGGGACTAGCGGGAGGCGAGCAGTACTTC. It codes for CSARLGLAGGEQYF.

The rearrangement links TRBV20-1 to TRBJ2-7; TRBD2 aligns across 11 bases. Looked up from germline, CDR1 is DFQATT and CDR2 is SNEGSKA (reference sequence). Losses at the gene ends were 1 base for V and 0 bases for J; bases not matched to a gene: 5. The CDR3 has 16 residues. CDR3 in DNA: TGCAGTGCTAGAGGGGCTAGCGGGAGGAGCTCCTACGAGCAGTACTTC. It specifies CSARGASGRSSYEQYF.